This note documents a single T cell receptor beta chain sequence. This table comes from immunoSEQ multiplex PCR, and its TCRdb copy is limited to in-frame clones, with some not included. Of under 200,000 clones listed, around 86% are singletons. This sample is part of a study of blood T cell repertoires in COVID-19. This clonotype was obtained from a man aged 55 to 69 with acute or convalescent COVID-19. Sequencing was done on a sample of peripheral blood.

The CDR3 here is CSASKAGGPPDTQYF. CDR3 bases: TGCAGTGCTAGTAAGGCGGGAGGGCCCCCAGATACGCAGTATTTT. V and J are TRBV20-1 and TRBJ2-3; 9 bases are a match to TRBD2. The CDR3 has 15 amino acids. The V gene's germline CDR1 is DFQATT and CDR2 SNEGSKA (reference sequence). V was clipped by 3 bases and J by 4 bases; unmatched bases: 8.